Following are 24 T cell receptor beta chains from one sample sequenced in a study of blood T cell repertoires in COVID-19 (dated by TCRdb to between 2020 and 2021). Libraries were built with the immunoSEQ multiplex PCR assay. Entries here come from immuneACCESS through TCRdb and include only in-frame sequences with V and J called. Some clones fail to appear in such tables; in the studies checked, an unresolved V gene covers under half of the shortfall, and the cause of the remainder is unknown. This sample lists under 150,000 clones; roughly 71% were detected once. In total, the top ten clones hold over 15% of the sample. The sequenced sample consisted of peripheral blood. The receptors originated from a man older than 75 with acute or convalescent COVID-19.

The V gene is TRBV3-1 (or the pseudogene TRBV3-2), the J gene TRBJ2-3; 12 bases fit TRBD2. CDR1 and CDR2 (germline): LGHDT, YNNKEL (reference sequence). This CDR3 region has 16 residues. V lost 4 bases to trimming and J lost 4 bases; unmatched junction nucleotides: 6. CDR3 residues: CASSRTSGGYSDTQYF. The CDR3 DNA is TGTGCCAGCAGCCGTACTAGCGGGGGGTATTCAGATACGCAGTATTTT.

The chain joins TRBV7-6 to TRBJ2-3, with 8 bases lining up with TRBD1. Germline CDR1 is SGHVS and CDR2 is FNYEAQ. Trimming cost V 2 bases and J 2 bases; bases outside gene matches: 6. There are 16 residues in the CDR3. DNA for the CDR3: TGTGCCAGCAGCTTATATAGGCAGGGGGCCACAGATACGCAGTATTTT. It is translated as CASSLYRQGATDTQYF.

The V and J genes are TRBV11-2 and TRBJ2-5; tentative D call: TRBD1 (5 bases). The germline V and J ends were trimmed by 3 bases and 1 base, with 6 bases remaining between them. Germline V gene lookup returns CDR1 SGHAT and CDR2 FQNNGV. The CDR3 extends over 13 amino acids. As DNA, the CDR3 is TGTGCCAGCAGCTTCCAGGGCCAAGAGACCCAGTACTTC. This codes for CASSFQGQETQYF.

The CDR3 loop reads CASSMPERGTEAFF. CDR3 in DNA: TGTGCCAGTAGTATGCCGGAAAGGGGCACTGAAGCTTTCTTT. V is TRBV19 and J is TRBJ1-1; TRBD1 is a possible D gene (5 bases). CDR1 and CDR2 (germline): LNHDA, SQIVND (reference sequence). The V gene lost 3 bases and the J gene lost 4 bases, with 12 bases spanning the gap. This CDR3 comprises 14 residues.

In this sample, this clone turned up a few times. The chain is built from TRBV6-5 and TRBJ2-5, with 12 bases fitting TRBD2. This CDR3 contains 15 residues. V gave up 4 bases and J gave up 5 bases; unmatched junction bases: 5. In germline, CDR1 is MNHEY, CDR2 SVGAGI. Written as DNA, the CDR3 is TGTGCCAGCAGTTTGAACGGACTAGCGGGGGAGACCCAGTACTTC. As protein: CASSLNGLAGETQYF.

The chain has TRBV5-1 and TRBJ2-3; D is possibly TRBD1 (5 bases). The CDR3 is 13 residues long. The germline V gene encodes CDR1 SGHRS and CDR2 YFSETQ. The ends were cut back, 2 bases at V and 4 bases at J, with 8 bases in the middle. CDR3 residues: CASSFDRADTQYF. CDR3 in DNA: TGCGCCAGCAGCTTCGACAGAGCAGATACGCAGTATTTT.

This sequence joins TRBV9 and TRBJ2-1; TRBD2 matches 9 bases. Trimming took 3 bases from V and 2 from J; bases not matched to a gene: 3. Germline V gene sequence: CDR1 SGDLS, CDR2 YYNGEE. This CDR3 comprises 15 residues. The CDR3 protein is CASSGGGATYNEQFF. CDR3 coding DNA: TGTGCCAGCAGCGGCGGGGGGGCGACCTACAATGAGCAGTTCTTC.

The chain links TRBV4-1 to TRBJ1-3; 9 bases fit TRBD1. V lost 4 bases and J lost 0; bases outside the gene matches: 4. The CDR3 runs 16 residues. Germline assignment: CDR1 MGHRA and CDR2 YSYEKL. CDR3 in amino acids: CASSLQGAPSGNTIYF. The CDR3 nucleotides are TGCGCCAGCAGCCTACAGGGGGCACCCTCTGGAAACACCATATATTTT.

CDR3 nucleotides: TGTGCCAGCAGTGGGAAGGGGGCAGCCAAAAACATTCAGTACTTC. Translated: CASSGKGAAKNIQYF. This chain links TRBV2 with TRBJ2-4; TRBD1 aligns across 7 bases. CDR3 size: 15 residues. V gave up 4 bases and J gave up 0 bases; unmatched junction bases: 3. Germline V gives CDR1 SNHLY, CDR2 FYNNEI.

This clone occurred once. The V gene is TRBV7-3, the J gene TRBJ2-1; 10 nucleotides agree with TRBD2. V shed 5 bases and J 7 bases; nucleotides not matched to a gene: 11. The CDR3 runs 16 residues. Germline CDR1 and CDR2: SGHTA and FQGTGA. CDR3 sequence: CASSPSGGLLGNEQFF. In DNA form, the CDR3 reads TGTGCCAGCAGCCCTAGCGGGGGCCTTTTGGGTAATGAGCAGTTCTTC.

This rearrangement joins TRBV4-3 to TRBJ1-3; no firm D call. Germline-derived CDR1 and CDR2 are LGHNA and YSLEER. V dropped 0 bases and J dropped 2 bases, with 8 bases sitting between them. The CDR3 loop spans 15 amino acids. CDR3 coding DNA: TGCGCCAGCAGCCAAGAGGTACAACCTGGAAACACCATATATTTT. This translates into CASSQEVQPGNTIYF.

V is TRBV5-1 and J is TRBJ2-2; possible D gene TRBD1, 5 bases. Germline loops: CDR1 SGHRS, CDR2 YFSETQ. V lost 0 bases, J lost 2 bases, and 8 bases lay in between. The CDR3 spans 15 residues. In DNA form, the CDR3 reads TGCGCCAGCAGCTTGGAGGGGCCAAACACCGGGGAGCTGTTTTTT. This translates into CASSLEGPNTGELFF.

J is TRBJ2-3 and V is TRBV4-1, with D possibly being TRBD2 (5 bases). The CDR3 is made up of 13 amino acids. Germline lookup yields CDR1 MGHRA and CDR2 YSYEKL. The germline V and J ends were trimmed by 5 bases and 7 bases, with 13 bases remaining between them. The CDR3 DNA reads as TGCGCCAGCAGCGGGGAGCCGGGTTATACGCAGTATTTT. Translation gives CASSGEPGYTQYF.

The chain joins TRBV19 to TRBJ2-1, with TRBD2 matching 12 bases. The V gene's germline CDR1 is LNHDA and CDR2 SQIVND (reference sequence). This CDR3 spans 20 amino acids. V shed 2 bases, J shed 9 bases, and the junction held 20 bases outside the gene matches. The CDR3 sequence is CASSIPRIILAGGFFTEQFF. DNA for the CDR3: TGTGCCAGTAGTATACCAAGGATAATACTAGCGGGGGGCTTCTTTACTGAGCAGTTCTTC.

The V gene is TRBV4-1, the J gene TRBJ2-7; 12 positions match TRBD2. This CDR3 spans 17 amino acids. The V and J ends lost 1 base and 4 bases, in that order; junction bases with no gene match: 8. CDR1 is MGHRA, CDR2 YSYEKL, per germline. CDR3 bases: TGCGCCAGCAGCCAAGCTTCCGGGACTAGCGGGTTATACGAGCAGTACTTC. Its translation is CASSQASGTSGLYEQYF.

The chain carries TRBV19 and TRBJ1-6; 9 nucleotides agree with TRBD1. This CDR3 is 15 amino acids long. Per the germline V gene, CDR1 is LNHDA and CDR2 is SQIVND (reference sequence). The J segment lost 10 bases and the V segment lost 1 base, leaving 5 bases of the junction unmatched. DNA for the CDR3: TGTGCCAGTAGTATAGCACAGGGGGCTCGATCACCCCTCCACTTT. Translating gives CASSIAQGARSPLHF.

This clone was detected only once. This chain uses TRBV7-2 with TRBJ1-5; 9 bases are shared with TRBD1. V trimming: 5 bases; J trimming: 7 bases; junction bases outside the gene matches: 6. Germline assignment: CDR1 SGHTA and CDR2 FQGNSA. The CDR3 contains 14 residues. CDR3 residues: CASSGQGFVQPQHF. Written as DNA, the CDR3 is TGTGCCAGCAGCGGACAGGGGTTTGTGCAGCCCCAGCATTTT.

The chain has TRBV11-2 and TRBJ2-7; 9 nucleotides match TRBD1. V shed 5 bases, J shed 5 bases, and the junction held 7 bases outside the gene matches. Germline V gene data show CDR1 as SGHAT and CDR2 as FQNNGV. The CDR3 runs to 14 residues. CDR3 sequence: CASSGHRGRDEQYF. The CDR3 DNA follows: TGTGCCAGCAGCGGGCACAGGGGGCGCGACGAGCAGTACTTC.

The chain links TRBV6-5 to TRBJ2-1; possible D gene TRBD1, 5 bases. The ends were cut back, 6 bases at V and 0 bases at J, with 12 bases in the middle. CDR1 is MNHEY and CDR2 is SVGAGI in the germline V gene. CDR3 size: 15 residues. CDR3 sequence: CASRAAGPSYNEQFF. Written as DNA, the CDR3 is TGTGCCAGCAGGGCGGCAGGGCCCTCCTACAATGAGCAGTTCTTC.

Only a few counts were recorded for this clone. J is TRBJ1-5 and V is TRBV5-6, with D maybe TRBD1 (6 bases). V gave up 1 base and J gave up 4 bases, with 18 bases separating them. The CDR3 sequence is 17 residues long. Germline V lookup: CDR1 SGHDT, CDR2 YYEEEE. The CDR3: CASSLSSQRQANQPQHF. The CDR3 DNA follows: TGTGCCAGCAGCTTGAGTAGCCAGAGACAGGCAAATCAGCCCCAGCATTTT.

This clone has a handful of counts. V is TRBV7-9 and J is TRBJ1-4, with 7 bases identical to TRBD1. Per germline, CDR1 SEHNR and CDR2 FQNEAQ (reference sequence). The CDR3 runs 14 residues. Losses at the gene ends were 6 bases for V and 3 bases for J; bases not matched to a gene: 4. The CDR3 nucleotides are TGTGCCAGCAGAAGACAGGGCTCTAATGAAAAACTGTTTTTT. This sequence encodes CASRRQGSNEKLFF.

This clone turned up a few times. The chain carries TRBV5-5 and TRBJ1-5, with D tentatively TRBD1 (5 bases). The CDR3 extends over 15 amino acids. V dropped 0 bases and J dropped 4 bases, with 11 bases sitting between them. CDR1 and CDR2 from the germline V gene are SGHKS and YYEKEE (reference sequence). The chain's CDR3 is CASSLVGAQNQPQHF. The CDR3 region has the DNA TGTGCCAGCAGCTTGGTAGGGGCCCAGAATCAGCCCCAGCATTTT.

This chain's CDR3 is CASSRTGSGYTF. In nucleotides, the CDR3 is TGCGCCAGCAGCCGGACAGGGAGCGGCTACACCTTC. V usage is TRBV10-1 and J usage is TRBJ1-2, with 8 bases matching TRBD1. Trimming removed 6 bases from V and 8 bases from J; junction bases left unmatched: 5. The CDR3 loop spans 12 amino acids. In germline, CDR1 is WNHNN, CDR2 SYGVQD (reference sequence).

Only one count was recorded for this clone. The CDR3 loop is CASETDRGYTGELFF. The CDR3 DNA follows: TGTGCCAGCGAGACCGACAGGGGTTACACCGGGGAGCTGTTTTTT. This chain joins TRBV2 and TRBJ2-2; 8 bases map to TRBD1. The V and J ends lost 8 bases and 3 bases, in that order; junction bases with no gene match: 8. The CDR3 spans 15 residues. From germline, CDR1 is SNHLY and CDR2 FYNNEI.